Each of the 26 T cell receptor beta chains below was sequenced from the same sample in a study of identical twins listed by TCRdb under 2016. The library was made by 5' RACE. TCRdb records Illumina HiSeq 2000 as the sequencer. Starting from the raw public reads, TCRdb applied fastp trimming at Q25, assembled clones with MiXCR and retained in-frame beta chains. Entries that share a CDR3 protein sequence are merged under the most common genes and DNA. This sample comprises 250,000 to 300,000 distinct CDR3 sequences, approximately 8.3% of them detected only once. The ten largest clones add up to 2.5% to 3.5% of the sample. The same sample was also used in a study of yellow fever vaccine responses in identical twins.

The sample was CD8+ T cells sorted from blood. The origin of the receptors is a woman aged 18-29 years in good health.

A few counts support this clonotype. CDR3 amino acids: CSARDYGQVTYEQYF. CDR3 in DNA: TGCAGTGCTAGAGATTACGGACAGGTTACCTACGAGCAGTACTTC. This chain uses TRBV20-1 with TRBJ2-7, with 7 bases identical to TRBD1. Trimming took 0 bases from V and 2 from J; bases not matched to a gene: 7. Germline CDR1 is DFQATT and CDR2 is SNEGSKA (reference sequence). The CDR3 is made up of 15 amino acids.

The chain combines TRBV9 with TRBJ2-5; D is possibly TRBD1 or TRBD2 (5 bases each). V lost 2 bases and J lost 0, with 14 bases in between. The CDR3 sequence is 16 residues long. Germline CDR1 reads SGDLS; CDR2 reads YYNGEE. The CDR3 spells CASSVRDGGNQETQYF. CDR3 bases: TGTGCCAGCAGCGTTCGGGACGGAGGAAACCAAGAGACCCAGTACTTC.

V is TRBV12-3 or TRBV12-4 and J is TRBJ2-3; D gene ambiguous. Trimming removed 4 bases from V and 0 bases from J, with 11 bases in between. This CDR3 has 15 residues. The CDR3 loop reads CASSSTTPSTDTQYF. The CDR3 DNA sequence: TGTGCCAGCAGTTCCACGACACCCAGCACAGATACGCAGTATTTT.

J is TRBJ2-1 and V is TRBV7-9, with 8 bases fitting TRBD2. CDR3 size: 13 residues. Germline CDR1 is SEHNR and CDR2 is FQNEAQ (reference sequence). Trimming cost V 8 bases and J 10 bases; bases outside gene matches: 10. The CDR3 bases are TGTGCCAGCTCTCCCAGCGGGAGCGGGGAGCAGTTCTTC. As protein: CASSPSGSGEQFF.

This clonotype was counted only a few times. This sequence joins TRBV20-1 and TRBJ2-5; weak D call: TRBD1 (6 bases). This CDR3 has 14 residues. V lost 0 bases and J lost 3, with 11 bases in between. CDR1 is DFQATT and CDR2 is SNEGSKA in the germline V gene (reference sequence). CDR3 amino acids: CSARDHRAEETQYF. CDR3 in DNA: TGCAGTGCTAGAGATCACAGGGCTGAAGAGACCCAGTACTTC.

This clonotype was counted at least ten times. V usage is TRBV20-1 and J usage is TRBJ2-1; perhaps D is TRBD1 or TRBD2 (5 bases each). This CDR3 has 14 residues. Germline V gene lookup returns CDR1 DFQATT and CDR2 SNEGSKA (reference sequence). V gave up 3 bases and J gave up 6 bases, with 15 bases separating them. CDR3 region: CSASFRGSGNEQFF. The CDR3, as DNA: TGCAGTGCTAGCTTCCGGGGCTCGGGCAATGAGCAGTTCTTC.

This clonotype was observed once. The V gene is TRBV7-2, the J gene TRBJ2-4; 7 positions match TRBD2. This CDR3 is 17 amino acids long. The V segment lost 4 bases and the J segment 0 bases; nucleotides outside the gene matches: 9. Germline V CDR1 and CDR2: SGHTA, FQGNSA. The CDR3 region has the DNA TGTGCCAGCAGCTCCCTCCGGGGGGATTTAGCCAAAAACATTCAGTACTTC. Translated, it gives CASSSLRGDLAKNIQYF.

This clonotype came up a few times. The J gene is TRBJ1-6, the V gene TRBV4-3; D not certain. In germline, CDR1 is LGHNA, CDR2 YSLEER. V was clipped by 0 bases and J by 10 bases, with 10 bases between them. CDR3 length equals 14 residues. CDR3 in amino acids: CASSQDPGNSPLHF. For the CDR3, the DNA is TGCGCCAGCAGCCAAGATCCGGGTAACTCACCCCTCCACTTT.

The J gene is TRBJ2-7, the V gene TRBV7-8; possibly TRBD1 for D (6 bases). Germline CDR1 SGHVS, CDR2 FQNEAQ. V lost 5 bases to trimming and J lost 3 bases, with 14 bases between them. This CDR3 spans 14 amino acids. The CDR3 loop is CASSINGQIYEQYF. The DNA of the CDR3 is TGTGCCAGCAGCATAAACGGACAGATCTACGAGCAGTACTTC.

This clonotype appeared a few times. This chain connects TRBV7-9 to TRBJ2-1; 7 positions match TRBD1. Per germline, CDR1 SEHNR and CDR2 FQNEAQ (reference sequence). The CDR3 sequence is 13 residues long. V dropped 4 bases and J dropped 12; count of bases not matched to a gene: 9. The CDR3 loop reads CASSSPGQFLQFF. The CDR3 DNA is TGTGCCAGCAGCTCTCCGGGACAGTTTTTGCAGTTCTTC. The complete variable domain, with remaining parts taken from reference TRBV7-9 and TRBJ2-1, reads DTGVSQNPRHKITKRGQNVTFRCDPISEHNRLYWYRQTLGQGPEFLTYFQNEAQLEKSRLLSDRFSAERPKGSFSTLEIQRTEQGDSAMYLCASSSPGQFLQFFGPGTRLTVL.

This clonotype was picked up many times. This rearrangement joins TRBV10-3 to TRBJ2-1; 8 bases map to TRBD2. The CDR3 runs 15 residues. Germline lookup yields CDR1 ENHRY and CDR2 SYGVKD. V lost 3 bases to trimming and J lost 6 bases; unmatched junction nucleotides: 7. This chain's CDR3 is CAISESTSGPNEQFF. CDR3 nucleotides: TGTGCCATCAGTGAAAGTACTAGCGGACCCAATGAGCAGTTCTTC.

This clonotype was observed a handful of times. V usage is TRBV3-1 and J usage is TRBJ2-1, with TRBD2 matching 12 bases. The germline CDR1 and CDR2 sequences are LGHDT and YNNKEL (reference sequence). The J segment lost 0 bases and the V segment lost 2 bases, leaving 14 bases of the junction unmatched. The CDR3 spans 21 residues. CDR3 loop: CASSQQNPTSGRLYSYNEQFF. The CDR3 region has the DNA TGTGCCAGCAGCCAACAAAACCCGACTAGCGGGAGACTTTACTCCTACAATGAGCAGTTCTTC.

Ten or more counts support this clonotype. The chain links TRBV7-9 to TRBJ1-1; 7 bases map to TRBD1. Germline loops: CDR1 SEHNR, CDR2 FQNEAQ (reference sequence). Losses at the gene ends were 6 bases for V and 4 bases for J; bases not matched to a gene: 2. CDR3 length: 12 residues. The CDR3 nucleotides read TGTGCCAGCAGTCCAGGGGGCACTGAAGCTTTCTTT. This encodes CASSPGGTEAFF.

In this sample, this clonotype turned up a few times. CDR3 amino acids: CASSYRGTSVSALPYEQYF. Here the CDR3 DNA reads TGTGCCAGCAGTTACCGCGGGACTAGCGTTTCTGCCCTTCCCTACGAGCAGTACTTC. The chain carries TRBV6-2 or TRBV6-3 and TRBJ2-7, with TRBD2 matching 10 bases. This CDR3 has 19 residues. Germline trimming cut 2 bases from V and 2 bases from J; bases unmatched to any gene: 15. Germline loops: CDR1 MNHEY, CDR2 SVGEGT.

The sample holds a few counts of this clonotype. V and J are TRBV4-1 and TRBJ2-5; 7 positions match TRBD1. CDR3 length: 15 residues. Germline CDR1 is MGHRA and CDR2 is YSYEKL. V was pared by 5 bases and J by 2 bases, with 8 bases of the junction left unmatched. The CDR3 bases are TGCGCCAGCAGCGGGACAGTACATAATCAAGAGACCCAGTACTTC. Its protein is CASSGTVHNQETQYF.

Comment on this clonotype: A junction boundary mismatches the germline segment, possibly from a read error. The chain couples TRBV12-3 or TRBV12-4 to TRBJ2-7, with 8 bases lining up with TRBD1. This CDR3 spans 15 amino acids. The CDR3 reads CASGLTGQGSHEQYF. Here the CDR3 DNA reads TGTGCCAGCGGTTTAACAGGACAGGGTTCCCACGAGCAGTACTTC.

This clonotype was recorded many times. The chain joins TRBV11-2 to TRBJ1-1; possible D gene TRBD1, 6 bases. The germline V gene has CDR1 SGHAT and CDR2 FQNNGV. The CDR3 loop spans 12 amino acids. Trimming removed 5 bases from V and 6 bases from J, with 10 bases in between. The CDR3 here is CASSTGKAEAFF. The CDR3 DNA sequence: TGTGCCAGCAGCACAGGGAAAGCTGAAGCTTTCTTT.

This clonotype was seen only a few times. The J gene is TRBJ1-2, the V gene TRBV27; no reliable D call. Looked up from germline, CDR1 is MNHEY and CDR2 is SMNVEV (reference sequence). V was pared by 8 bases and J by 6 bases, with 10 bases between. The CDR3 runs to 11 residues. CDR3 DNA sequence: TGTGCCAGCGGGCCAAGGGATGGCTACACCTTC. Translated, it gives CASGPRDGYTF.

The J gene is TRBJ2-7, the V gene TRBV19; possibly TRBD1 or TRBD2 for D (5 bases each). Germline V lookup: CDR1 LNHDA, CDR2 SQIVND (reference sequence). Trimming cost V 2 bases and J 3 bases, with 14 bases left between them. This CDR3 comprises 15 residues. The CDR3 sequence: CASSIQGRIFYEQYF. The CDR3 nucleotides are TGTGCCAGTAGTATACAGGGACGGATATTCTACGAGCAGTACTTC.

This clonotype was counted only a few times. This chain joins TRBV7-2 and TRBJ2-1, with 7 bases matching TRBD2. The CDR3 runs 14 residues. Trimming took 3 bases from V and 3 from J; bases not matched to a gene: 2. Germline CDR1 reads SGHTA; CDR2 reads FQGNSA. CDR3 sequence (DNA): TGTGCCAGCAGCTTCCGGGACTACTACAATGAGCAGTTCTTC. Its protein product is CASSFRDYYNEQFF.

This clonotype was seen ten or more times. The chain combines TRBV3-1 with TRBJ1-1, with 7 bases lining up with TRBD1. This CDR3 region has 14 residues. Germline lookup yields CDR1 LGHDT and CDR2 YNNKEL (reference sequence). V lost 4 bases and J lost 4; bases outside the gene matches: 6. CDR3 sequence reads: CASSLRDSGTEAFF. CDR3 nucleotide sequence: TGTGCCAGCAGCCTCCGGGACAGCGGCACTGAAGCTTTCTTT.

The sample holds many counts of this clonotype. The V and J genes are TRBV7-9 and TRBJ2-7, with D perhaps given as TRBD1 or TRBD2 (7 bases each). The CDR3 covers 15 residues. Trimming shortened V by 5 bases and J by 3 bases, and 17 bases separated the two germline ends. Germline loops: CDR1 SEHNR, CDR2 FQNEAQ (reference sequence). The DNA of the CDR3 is TGTGCCAGCAGCCGGGGGGACAGCATTTTCTACGAGCAGTACTTC. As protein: CASSRGDSIFYEQYF.

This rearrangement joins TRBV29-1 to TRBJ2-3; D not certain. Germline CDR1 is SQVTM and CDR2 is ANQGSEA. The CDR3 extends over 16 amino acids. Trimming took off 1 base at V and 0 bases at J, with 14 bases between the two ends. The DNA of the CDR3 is TGCAGCGTTGAAGTTTGGCCAGCCCGAAGCACAGATACGCAGTATTTT. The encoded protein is CSVEVWPARSTDTQYF.

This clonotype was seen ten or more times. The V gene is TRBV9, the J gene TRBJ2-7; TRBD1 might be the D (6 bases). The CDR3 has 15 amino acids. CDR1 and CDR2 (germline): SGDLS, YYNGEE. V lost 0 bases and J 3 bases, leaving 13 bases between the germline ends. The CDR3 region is CASSVDGEGGYEQYF. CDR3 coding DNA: TGTGCCAGCAGCGTAGATGGGGAAGGGGGCTACGAGCAGTACTTC.

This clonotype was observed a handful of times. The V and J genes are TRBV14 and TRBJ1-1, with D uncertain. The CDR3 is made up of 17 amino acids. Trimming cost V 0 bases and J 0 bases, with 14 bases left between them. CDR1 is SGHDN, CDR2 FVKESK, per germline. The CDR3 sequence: CASSQDLEMNMNTEAFF. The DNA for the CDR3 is TGTGCCAGCAGCCAAGATTTGGAGATGAACATGAACACTGAAGCTTTCTTT. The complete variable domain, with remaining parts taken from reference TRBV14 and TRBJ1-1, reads EAGVTQFPSHSVIEKGQTVTLRCDPISGHDNLYWYRRVMGKEIKFLLHFVKESKQDESGMPNNRFLAERTGGTYSTLKVQPAELEDSGVYFCASSQDLEMNMNTEAFFGQGTRLTVV.

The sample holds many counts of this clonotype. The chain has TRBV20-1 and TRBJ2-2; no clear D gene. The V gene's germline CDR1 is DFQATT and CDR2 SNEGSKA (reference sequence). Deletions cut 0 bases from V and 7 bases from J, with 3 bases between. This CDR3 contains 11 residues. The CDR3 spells CSARDFGELFF. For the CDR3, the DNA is TGCAGTGCTAGAGACTTCGGGGAGCTGTTTTTT.